This T cell receptor beta chain was recovered during a study of blood T cells in healthy people across ages. General observations from the study: The recorded TCR beta diversity per million T cells decreased in a roughly linear manner with age.

A second roughly 6 to 11 cycle PCR used barcoded and J-beta primers. TCRdb re-called the 5' RACE reads with MiXCR, one entry per CDR3 protein. The sample carries about 1.6 million distinct CDR3 sequences, about 32% recorded once. The CDR3 spans 13 residues. From germline, CDR1 is DFQATT and CDR2 SNEGSKA (reference sequence). The junction had 6 bases not matched to a gene; V was cut back by 6 bases and J by 2 bases. This clonotype was detected ten times or more. Its specificity is not known. The receptor's source is a woman aged 25 to 39 in good health. J is TRBJ2-7 and V is TRBV20-1; the match to TRBD1 covers 8 bases. The material sequenced was blood. CDR3 loop: CSARQGLTYEQYF. The CDR3 DNA reads TGCAGTGCCCGACAGGGGTTAACCTACGAGCAGTACTTC.